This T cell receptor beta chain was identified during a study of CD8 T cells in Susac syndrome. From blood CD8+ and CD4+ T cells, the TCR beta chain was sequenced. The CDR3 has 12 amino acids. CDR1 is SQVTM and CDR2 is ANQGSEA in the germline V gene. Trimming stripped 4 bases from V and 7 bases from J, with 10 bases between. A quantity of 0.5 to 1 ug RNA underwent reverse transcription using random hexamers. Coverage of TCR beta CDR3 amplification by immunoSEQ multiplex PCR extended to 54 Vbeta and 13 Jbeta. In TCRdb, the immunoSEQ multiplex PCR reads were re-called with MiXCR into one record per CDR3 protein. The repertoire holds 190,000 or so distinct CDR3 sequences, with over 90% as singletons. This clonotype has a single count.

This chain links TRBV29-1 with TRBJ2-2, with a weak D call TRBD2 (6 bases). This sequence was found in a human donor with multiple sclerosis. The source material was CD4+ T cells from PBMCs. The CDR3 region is CSVGRVVGELFF. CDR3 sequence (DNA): TGCAGCGTTGGGAGGGTTGTCGGGGAGCTGTTTTTT.